This TCR beta chain was obtained from a study of PD-1 blockade in mismatch repair-deficient tumors. Study findings and constraints: Tumor-resident clones, often absent from pretreatment blood, expanded after pembrolizumab and then contracted.

Comment on this clone: The antigen remains unidentified.

Three pembrolizumab responders had their TCRs sequenced. V dropped 0 bases and J dropped 12; count of bases not matched to a gene: 5. Germline V CDR1 and CDR2: SGHNT, YENEEA. The CDR3 consists of 13 residues. Assay used: immunoSEQ multiplex PCR; TCRdb lists only in-frame clones, some missing. Of about 19,000 clones in the sample, approximately 80% were seen once. The sequences come from PBMCs, collected 52 weeks after starting pembrolizumab. This rearrangement joins TRBV11-3 to TRBJ2-4, with TRBD1 identical over 7 bases. This receptor was identified in an adult with mismatch repair-deficient cancer. The CDR3 reads CASSLEQGHSQYF. As DNA, the CDR3 is TGTGCCAGCAGCTTAGAACAGGGGCATAGTCAGTACTTC.